The sequence of this T cell receptor (beta chain) was determined in a study of Graves' ophthalmopathy and Graves' hyperthyroidism. Findings of the study overall: Between ophthalmopathy and stable hyperthyroidism, a 13-signature model drew a separation with approximately 90% sensitivity and just under 83% specificity. Blood repertoires reportedly contained most expanded thyroid clonotypes above 0.001 frequency. Progression of ophthalmopathy was predicted by the model with 60% to 71% sensitivity and around 72% specificity.

RNA transcripts were the template, and TCR beta CDR3 regions were amplified from them. Scientists carried out first-round RT-PCR using HTBI primers and then a second-round multiplex PCR. Each CDR3 protein is one row after TCRdb ran MiXCR on the multiplex PCR reads. The profile covers hundreds of thousands of distinct CDR3 sequences, with 22% appearing a single time and more than 5.5% taken by the ten largest. Ten or more counts support this clonotype. As yet, its antigen is unknown. If patients had other autoimmune diseases, uncontrolled infections, pregnancy or lactation, they were excluded. The ends were cut back, 1 base at V and 6 bases at J, with 10 bases in the middle. Germline values: CDR1 SGHDN, CDR2 FVKESK. The CDR3 has 13 residues.

Sequenced sample: peripheral blood. The TCR sequence derives from a woman under 30 with stable Graves' hyperthyroidism. Some clones in this sample may be carry-over from other donors' samples. The chain employs TRBV14 and TRBJ2-7; possible D gene TRBD2, 5 bases. The CDR3 region has the DNA TGTGCCAGCAGCCAAGTACCGGGATCCGAGCAGTACTTC. This sequence encodes CASSQVPGSEQYF.